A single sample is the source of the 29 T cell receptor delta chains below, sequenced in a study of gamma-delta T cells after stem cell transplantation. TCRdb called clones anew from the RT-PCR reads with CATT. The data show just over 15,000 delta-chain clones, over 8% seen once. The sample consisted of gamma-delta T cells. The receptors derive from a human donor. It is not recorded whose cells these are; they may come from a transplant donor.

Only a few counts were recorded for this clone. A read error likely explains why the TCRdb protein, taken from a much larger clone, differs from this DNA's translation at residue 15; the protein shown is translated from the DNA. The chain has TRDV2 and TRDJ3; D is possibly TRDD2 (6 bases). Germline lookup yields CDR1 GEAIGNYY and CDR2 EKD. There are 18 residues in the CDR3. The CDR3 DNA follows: TGTGCCTGTGACACCGCCACGCAAACTTCCTGGGACACCCGACGGATGTTTTTC. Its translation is CACDTATQTSWDTRRMFF.

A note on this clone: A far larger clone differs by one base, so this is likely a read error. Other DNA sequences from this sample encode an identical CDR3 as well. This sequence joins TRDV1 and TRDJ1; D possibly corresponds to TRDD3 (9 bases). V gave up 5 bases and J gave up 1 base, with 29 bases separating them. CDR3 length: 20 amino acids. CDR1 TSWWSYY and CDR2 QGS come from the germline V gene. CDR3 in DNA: TGTGCTCTTGGGAGGGCCTTCCTAATCTCCGGGGGATACCTCACCGATAAACTCATCTTT. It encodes CALGRAFLISGGYLTDKLIF.

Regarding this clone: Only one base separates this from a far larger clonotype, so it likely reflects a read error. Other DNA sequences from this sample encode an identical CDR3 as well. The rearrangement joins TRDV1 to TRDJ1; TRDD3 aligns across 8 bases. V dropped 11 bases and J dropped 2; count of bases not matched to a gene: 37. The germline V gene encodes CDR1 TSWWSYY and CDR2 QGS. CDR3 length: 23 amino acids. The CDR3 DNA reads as TGTGCTTTGCCAGGGGACGGCCCCCTGCCGACCATGGGGGATCCCATCGAGACCGATAAACTCATCTTT. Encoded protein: CALPGDGPLPTMGDPIETDKLIF.

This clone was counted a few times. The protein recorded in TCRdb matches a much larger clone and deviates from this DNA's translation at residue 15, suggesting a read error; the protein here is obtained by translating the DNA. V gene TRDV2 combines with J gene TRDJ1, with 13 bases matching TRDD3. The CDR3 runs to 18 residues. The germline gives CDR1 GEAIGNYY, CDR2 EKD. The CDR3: CACDTLKLLGDTTDILIF. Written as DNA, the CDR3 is TGTGCCTGTGACACCCTAAAATTACTGGGGGATACGACCGATATACTCATCTTT.

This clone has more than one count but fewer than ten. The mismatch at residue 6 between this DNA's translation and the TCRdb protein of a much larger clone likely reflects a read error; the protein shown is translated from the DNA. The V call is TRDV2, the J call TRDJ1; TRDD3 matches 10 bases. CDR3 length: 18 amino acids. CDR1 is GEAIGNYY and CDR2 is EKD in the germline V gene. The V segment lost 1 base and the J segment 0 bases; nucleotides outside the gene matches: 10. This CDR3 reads CACDTLALGDTYTDKLIF. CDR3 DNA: TGTGCCTGTGACACTCTCGCCTTGGGGGATACCTACACCGATAAACTCATCTTT.

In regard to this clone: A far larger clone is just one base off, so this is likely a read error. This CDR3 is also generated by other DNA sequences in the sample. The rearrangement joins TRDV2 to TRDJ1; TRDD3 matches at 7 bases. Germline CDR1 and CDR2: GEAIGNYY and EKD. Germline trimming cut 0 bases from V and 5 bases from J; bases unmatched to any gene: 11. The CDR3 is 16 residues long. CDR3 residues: CACDTVGDSMGDKLIF. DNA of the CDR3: TGTGCCTGTGACACCGTAGGGGATAGTATGGGTGATAAACTCATCTTT.

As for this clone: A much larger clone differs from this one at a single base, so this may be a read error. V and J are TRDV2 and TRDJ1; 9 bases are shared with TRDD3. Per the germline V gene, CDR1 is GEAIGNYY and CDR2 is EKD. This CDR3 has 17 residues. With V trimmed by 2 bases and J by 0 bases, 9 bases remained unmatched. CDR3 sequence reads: CACDRLGEAPYTDKLIF. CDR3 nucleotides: TGTGCCTGTGACAGACTGGGGGAGGCGCCGTACACCGATAAACTCATCTTT.

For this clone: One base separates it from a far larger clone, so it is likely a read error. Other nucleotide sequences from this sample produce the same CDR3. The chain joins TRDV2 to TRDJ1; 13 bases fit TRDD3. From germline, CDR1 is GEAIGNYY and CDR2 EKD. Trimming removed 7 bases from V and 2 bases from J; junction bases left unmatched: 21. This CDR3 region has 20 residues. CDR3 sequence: CACDPLLGDTQALLTDKLIF. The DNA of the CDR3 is TGTGCCTGCGACCCACTACTGGGGGATACGCAAGCCCTTTTAACCGATAAACTCATCTTT.

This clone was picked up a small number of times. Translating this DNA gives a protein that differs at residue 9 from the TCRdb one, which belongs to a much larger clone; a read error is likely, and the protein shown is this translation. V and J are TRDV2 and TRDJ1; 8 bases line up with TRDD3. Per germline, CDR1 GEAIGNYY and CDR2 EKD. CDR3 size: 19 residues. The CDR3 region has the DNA TGTGCCTGTGACATCGTCCTGGGGGAAACCTCCTCCCGTGCCGATAACCTCATCTTT. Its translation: CACDIVLGETSSRADNLIF.

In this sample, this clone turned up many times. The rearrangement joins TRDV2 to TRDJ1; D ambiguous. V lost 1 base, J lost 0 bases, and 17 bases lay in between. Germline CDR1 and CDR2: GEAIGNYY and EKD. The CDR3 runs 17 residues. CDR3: CACDTVVELAYTDKLIF. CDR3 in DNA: TGTGCCTGTGACACAGTCGTGGAGCTGGCCTACACCGATAAACTCATCTTT.

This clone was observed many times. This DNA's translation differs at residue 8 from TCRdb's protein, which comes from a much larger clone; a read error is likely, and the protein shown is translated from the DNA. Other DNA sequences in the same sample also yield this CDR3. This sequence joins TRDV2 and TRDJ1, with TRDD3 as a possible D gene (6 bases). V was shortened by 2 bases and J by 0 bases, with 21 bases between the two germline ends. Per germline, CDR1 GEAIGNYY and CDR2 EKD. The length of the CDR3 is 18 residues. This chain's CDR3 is CACDIVGGPLSYTDKLIF. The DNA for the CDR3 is TGTGCCTGTGACATAGTGGGGGGTCCGCTATCTTACACCGATAAACTCATCTTT.

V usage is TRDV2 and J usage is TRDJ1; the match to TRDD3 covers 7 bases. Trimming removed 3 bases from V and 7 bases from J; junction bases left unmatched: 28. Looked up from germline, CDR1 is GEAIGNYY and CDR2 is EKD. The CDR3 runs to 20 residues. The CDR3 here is CACDPGLVDTVSKYIGKLIF. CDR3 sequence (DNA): TGTGCCTGTGACCCGGGTTTGGTGGATACGGTGTCTAAGTACATCGGTAAACTCATCTTT.

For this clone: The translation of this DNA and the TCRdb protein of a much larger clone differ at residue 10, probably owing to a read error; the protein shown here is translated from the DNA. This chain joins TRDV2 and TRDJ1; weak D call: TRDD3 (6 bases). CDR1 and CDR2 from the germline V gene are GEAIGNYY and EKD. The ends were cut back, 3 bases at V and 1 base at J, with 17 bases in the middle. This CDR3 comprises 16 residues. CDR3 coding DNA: TGTGCCTGTGACGCCCTTAGGGGATCGGGCACCGATAAACTCATCTTT. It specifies CACDALRGSGTDKLIF.

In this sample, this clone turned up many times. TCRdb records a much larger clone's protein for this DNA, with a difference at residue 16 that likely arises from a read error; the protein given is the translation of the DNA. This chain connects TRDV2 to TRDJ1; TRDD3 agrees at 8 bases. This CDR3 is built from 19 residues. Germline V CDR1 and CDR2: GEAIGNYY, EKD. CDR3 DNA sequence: TGTGCCTGTGACACCTTGGTTTTGCTGGGGGAAAAGTACACCGATAACCTCATCTTT. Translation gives CACDTLVLLGEKYTDNLIF.

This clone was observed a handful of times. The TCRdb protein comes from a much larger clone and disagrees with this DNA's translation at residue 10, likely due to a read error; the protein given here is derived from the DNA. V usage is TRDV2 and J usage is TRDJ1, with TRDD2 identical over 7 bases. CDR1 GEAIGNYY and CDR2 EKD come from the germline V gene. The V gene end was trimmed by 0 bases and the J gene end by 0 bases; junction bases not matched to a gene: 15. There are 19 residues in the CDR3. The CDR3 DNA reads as TGTGCCTGTGACACCGTTCCTACTACTGAGGGATTGTACACCGATAAACTCATCTTT. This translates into CACDTVPTTEGLYTDKLIF.

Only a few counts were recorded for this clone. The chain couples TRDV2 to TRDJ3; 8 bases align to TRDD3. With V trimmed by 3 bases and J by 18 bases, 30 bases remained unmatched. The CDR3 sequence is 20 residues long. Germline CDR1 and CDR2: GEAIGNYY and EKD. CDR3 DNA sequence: TGTGCCTGTGACTTACCTACTGGGGGGCCCACCTCCTGTGACACCCGCCCGATGTTTTTC. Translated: CACDLPTGGPTSCDTRPMFF.

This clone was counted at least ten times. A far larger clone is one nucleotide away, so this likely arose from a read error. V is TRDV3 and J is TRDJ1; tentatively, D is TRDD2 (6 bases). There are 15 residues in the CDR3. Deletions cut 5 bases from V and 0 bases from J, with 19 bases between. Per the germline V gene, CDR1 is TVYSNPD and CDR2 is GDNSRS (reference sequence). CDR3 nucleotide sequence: TGTGCCCTTTCACTCCTTCCGCTGTACACCGATAAACTCATCTTT. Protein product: CALSLLPLYTDKLIF. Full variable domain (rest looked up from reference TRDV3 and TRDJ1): CDKVTQSSPDQTVASGSEVVLLCTYDTVYSNPDLFWYRIRPDYSFQFVFYGDNSRSEGADFTQGRFSVKHILTQKAFHLVISPVRTEDSATYYCALSLLPLYTDKLIFGKGTRVTVEP.

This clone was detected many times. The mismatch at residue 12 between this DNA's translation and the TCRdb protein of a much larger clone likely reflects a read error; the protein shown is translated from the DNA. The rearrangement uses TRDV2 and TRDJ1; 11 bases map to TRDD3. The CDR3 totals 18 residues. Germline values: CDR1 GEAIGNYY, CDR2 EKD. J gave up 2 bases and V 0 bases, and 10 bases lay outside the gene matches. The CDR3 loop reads CACDTLKLLGDMTDKLIF. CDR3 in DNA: TGTGCCTGTGACACCCTAAAATTACTGGGGGATATGACCGATAAACTCATCTTT.

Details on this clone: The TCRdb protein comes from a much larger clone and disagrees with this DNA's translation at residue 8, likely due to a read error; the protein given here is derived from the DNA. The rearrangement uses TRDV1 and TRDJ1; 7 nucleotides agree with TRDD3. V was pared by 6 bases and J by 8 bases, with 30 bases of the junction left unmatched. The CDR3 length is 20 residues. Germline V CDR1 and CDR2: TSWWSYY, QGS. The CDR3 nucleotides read TGTGCTCTTGGAAAGCGCCTGTCCCACGACCTTTACGGGGATATTTTGAAACTCATCTTT. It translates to CALGKRLSHDLYGDILKLIF.

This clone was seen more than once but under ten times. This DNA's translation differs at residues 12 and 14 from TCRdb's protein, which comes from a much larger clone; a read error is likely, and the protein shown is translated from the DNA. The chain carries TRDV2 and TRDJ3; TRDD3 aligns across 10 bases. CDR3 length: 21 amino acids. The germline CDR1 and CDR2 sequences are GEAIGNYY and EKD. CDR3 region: CACDNAVLGDKLSCDTRQMFF. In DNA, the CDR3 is TGTGCCTGTGACAATGCCGTCCTGGGGGATAAGTTGTCCTGTGACACCCGACAGATGTTTTTC.

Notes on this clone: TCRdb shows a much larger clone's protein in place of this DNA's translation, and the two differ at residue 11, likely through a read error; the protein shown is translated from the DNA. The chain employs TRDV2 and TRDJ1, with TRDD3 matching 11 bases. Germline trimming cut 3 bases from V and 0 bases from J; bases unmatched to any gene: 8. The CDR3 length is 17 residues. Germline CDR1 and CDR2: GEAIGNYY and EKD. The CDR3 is CACDSLMGDTDTDKLIF. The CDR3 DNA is TGTGCCTGTGACTCTCTCATGGGGGATACGGACACCGATAAACTCATCTTT.

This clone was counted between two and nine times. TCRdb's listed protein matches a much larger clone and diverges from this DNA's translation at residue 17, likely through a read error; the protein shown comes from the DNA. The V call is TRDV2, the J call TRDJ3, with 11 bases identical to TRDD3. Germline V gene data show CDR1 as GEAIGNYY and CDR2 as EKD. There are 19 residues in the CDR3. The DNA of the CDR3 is TGTGCCTGTGACACCGTACTGGGGGATAGCTCCTGGGACACCCGACAGGTGTTTTTC. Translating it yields CACDTVLGDSSWDTRQVFF.

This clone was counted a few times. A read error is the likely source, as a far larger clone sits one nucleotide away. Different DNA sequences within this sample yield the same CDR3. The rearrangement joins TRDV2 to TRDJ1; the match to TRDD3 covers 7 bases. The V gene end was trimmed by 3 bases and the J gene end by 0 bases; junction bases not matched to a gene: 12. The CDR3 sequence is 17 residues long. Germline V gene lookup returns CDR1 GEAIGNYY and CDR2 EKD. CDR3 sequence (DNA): TGTGCCTGTGACGCCCTTACGGAGGGATACCACACCGATAAACTCATCTTT. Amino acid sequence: CACDALTEGYHTDKLIF.

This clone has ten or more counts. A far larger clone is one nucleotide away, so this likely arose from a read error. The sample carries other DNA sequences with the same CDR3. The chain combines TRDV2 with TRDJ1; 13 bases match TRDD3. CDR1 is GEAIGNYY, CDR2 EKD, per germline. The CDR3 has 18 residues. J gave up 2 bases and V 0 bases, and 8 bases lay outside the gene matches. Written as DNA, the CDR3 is TGTGCCTGTGACACCCTGAAATTACTGGGGGATACGACCGATAAACTCATCTTT. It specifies CACDTLKLLGDTTDKLIF.

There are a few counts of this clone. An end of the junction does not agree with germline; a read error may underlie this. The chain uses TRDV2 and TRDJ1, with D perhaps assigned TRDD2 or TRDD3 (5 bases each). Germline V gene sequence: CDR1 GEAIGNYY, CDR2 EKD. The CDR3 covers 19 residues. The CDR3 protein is CACDPTTHPVGSYTDNLIF. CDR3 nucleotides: TGTGCCTGTGACCCTACTACCCACCCTGTGGGATCGTACACCGATAACCTCATCTTT.

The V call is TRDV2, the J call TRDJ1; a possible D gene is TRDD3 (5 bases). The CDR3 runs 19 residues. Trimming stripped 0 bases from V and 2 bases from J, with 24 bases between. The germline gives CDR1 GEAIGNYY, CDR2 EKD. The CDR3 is CACDTGTTGPGVGTDKLIF. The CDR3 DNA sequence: TGTGCCTGTGACACCGGCACCACAGGGCCAGGGGTGGGGACCGATAAACTCATCTTT.

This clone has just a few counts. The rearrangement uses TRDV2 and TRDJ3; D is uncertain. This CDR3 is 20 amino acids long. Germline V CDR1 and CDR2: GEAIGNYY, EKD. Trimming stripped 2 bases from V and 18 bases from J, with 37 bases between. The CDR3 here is CACDKTEGPFISCDNRPMFF. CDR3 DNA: TGTGCCTGTGACAAAACGGAGGGGCCTTTCATCTCCTGTGACAACCGCCCGATGTTTTTC.

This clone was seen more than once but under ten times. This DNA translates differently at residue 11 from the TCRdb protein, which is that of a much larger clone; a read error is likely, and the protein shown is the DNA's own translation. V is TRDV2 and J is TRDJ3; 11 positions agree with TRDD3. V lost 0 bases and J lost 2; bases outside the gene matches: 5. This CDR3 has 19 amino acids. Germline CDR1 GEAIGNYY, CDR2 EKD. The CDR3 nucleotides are TGTGCCTGTGACACCGGTTTGGGGGATACGACCTGGGACACCCGACAGATGTTTTTC. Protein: CACDTGLGDTTWDTRQMFF.

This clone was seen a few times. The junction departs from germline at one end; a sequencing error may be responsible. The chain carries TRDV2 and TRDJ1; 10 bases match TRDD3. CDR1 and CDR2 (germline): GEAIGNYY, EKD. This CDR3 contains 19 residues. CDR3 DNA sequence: TGTGCCTGTGACGTCTTCCTGGGGGATAATGAGGTGGGCACCGATAACCTCATCTTT. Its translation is CACDVFLGDNEVGTDNLIF.